This entry lists 27 T cell receptor beta chains sequenced from one sample in a study of CD8 T cells in ankylosing spondylitis. Using its own MiXCR run on the 5' RACE reads, TCRdb lists one record per CDR3 protein. The sample contains around 130,000 distinct CDR3 sequences, 6.5% to 9% of which appear only once. Sequenced sample: blood, either unsorted or a sorted T cell fraction (not recorded which). These receptors were collected from a male donor with ankylosing spondylitis or in good health (not recorded which).

This clonotype was observed at least ten times. CDR3 sequence reads: CASSQDLRGARYGYTF. In nucleotides, the CDR3 is TGTGCCAGCAGCCAAGATCTTCGGGGGGCCCGCTATGGCTACACCTTC. This chain uses TRBV4-2 with TRBJ1-2; perhaps TRBD1 as D (6 bases). The V and J ends lost 0 bases and 4 bases respectively, with 15 bases between them. The CDR3 covers 16 residues. The germline gives CDR1 LGHNA, CDR2 YNFKEQ.

At least ten counts were recorded for this clonotype. This chain joins TRBV11-1 and TRBJ2-1; 7 bases map to TRBD2. CDR1 and CDR2 (germline): SGHAT, FQDESV (reference sequence). V lost 3 bases and J lost 3; bases outside the gene matches: 8. The CDR3 covers 16 residues. CDR3 DNA sequence: TGTGCCAGCAGCTTTCGGGCTAGCGGAATCTACAATGAGCAGTTCTTC. Translation gives CASSFRASGIYNEQFF.

Remarks on this clonotype: Just one base apart from a much larger clone, this may be a read error. V gene TRBV4-2 combines with J gene TRBJ2-2, with a possible D match to TRBD1 (6 bases). The germline CDR1 and CDR2 sequences are LGHNA and YNFKEQ. This CDR3 spans 15 amino acids. V was shortened by 4 bases and J by 4 bases, with 13 bases between the two germline ends. In DNA form, the CDR3 reads TGTGCCAGCAGCCCCGGGCCAGGGGCCACCGGGGAGCTGTTTTTT. As protein: CASSPGPGATGELFF.

V usage is TRBV7-2 and J usage is TRBJ2-3, with D perhaps TRBD2 (5 bases). The germline V gene encodes CDR1 SGHTA and CDR2 FQGNSA. This CDR3 region has 15 residues. V dropped 5 bases and J dropped 4 bases, with 16 bases sitting between them. In nucleotides, the CDR3 is TGTGCCAGCAGCCGCCAGGCTAGCACGGCAGATACGCAGTATTTT. It encodes CASSRQASTADTQYF.

This clonotype has at least ten counts. The chain recombines TRBV7-3 with TRBJ1-1, with D unresolved. Germline-derived CDR1 and CDR2 are SGHTA and FQGTGA. V was pared by 3 bases and J by 7 bases, with 12 bases between. The length of the CDR3 is 13 residues. The CDR3 DNA is TGTGCCAGCAGCTTTATAAAAGATAGTGAAGCTTTCTTT. Translating it yields CASSFIKDSEAFF.

Many counts were recorded for this clonotype. The chain is built from TRBV28 and TRBJ2-7; 7 nucleotides line up with TRBD2. This CDR3 contains 15 residues. V lost 7 bases, J lost 3 bases, and 12 bases stayed unmatched. The germline CDR1 and CDR2 sequences are MDHEN and SYDVKM. CDR3 loop: CASNHLSGRIYEQYF. The CDR3 coding sequence is TGTGCCAGCAATCACCTTAGCGGGCGGATCTACGAGCAGTACTTC.

There are many counts of this clonotype. V gene TRBV5-1 combines with J gene TRBJ2-1, with 7 bases aligning to TRBD2. This CDR3 is built from 14 residues. V was pared by 0 bases and J by 8 bases, with 5 bases of the junction left unmatched. The V gene's germline CDR1 is SGHRS and CDR2 YFSETQ. CDR3 residues: CASSLVTSADEQFF. The CDR3 DNA reads TGCGCCAGCAGCTTGGTTACTAGCGCCGATGAGCAGTTCTTC.

This clonotype showed up many times. The chain recombines TRBV3-1 with TRBJ2-3; 8 bases line up with TRBD2. Trimming took 5 bases from V and 0 from J; bases not matched to a gene: 7. Germline CDR1 and CDR2: LGHDT and YNNKEL (reference sequence). This CDR3 region has 16 residues. CDR3: CASSKTSGSSTDTQYF. The CDR3 coding sequence is TGTGCCAGCAGCAAAACTAGCGGATCTAGCACAGATACGCAGTATTTT.

Many counts were recorded for this clonotype. The rearrangement joins TRBV6-2 or TRBV6-3 to TRBJ2-5; the D gene is possibly TRBD2 (5 bases). The germline gives CDR1 MNHEY, CDR2 SVGEGT. V lost 4 bases to trimming and J lost 4 bases, with 7 bases between them. CDR3 length: 12 residues. Here the CDR3 DNA reads TGTGCCAGCAGTTCCCGGGGAGAGACCCAGTACTTC. It yields the protein CASSSRGETQYF.

This clonotype was observed many times. V is TRBV5-1 and J is TRBJ2-3; 7 bases align to TRBD1. Germline CDR1 and CDR2: SGHRS and YFSETQ. The CDR3 is 15 residues long. J was trimmed by 2 bases and V by 4 bases; bases with no gene match: 7. The DNA of the CDR3 is TGCGCCAGCAGCAGCAGGGACAGAACCACAGATACGCAGTATTTT. This sequence encodes CASSSRDRTTDTQYF.

The table lists this clonotype with many counts. The rearrangement uses TRBV20-1 and TRBJ2-7, with D unclear. Germline V gives CDR1 DFQATT, CDR2 SNEGSKA (reference sequence). This CDR3 is built from 11 residues. V lost 3 bases to trimming and J lost 6 bases, with 9 bases between them. The CDR3 DNA reads TGCAGTGCTAGCCGTCAGCCCGAGCAGTACTTC. Amino acids: CSASRQPEQYF.

This clonotype showed up many times. The chain has TRBV7-2 and TRBJ2-5; D perhaps matches TRBD2 (5 bases). Trimming shortened V by 2 bases and J by 1 base, and 8 bases separated the two germline ends. The length of the CDR3 is 14 residues. Per germline, CDR1 SGHTA and CDR2 FQGNSA. CDR3 coding DNA: TGTGCCAGCAGCTTAAGAGGGCTCCAAGAGACCCAGTACTTC. Protein: CASSLRGLQETQYF.

This chain connects TRBV20-1 to TRBJ1-4; TRBD1 aligns across 11 bases. Per the germline V gene, CDR1 is DFQATT and CDR2 is SNEGSKA (reference sequence). The ends lost 4 bases at V and 3 bases at J; junction bases unmatched: 10. CDR3 length equals 17 residues. The CDR3 DNA sequence: TGCAGTGCTAAGAGGACAGGGGGCTCGATGGCTAATGAAAAACTGTTTTTT. Translated, it gives CSAKRTGGSMANEKLFF.

There are many counts of this clonotype. CDR3 in amino acids: CASRVTGRSDTQYF. The CDR3, as DNA: TGTGCCAGCAGGGTAACAGGGAGGTCAGATACGCAGTATTTT. The V gene is TRBV6-1, the J gene TRBJ2-3; D is perhaps TRBD1 or TRBD2 (6 bases each). The CDR3 extends over 14 amino acids. CDR1 and CDR2 (germline): MNHNS, SASEGT. Trimming left V 6 bases short and J 4 bases short, with 14 bases between.

This clonotype was counted ten times or more. The chain recombines TRBV5-1 with TRBJ2-4; D gene unclear. The V end was cut by 4 bases, the J end by 5 bases, with 4 bases between. This CDR3 has 11 residues. Germline CDR1 and CDR2: SGHRS and YFSETQ. The CDR3 DNA reads TGCGCCAGCAGCGCGGAAAACATTCAGTACTTC. It yields the protein CASSAENIQYF.

The genes are TRBV7-3 and TRBJ2-5; 11 positions agree with TRBD1. CDR3 length equals 15 residues. With V trimmed by 5 bases and J by 4 bases, 6 bases remained unmatched. From germline, CDR1 is SGHTA and CDR2 FQGTGA. CDR3 sequence reads: CASSAWTGGAETQYF. Written as DNA, the CDR3 is TGTGCCAGCAGCGCCTGGACAGGGGGCGCAGAGACCCAGTACTTC. The full variable domain, in which reference TRBV7-3 and TRBJ2-5 provide the parts outside the CDR3, is GAGVSQTPSNKVTEKGKYVELRCDPISGHTALYWYRQSLGQGPEFLIYFQGTGAADDSGLPNDRFFAVRPEGSVSTLKIQRTERGDSAVYLCASSAWTGGAETQYFGPGTRLLVL.

This clonotype occurred many times. The V and J genes are TRBV5-5 and TRBJ2-1; D not certain. CDR1 SGHKS and CDR2 YYEKEE come from the germline V gene (reference sequence). The V and J ends lost 3 bases and 9 bases respectively, with 16 bases between them. The CDR3 spans 14 residues. The CDR3 sequence is CASSWVVNWGEQFF. The CDR3 DNA is TGTGCCAGCAGCTGGGTGGTAAACTGGGGTGAGCAGTTCTTC.

There are many counts of this clonotype. The rearrangement links TRBV7-9 to TRBJ1-2; D remains ambiguous. V was trimmed by 8 bases and J by 8 bases, leaving 21 bases between them. Germline assignment: CDR1 SEHNR and CDR2 FQNEAQ (reference sequence). The CDR3 is 14 residues long. CDR3 nucleotides: TGTGCCAGCGGCCGAAAGGGTTTGGAGCAAGGCTACACCTTC. This gives the protein CASGRKGLEQGYTF.

This clonotype occurred many times. The rearrangement joins TRBV18 to TRBJ1-6, with D possibly TRBD1 on 6 matching bases. The germline V gene has CDR1 KGHSH and CDR2 LQKENI. The CDR3 sequence is 15 residues long. With 6 bases removed from V and 7 bases from J, the gap between germline ends came to 16 bases. CDR3 nucleotide sequence: TGTGCCAGCTCCCCCCGACAGGTCGAAAATTCACCCCTCCACTTT. As protein: CASSPRQVENSPLHF.

The sample holds many counts of this clonotype. V is TRBV19 and J is TRBJ1-3, with D uncertain. Deletions cut 9 bases from V and 4 bases from J, with 4 bases between. Germline-derived CDR1 and CDR2 are LNHDA and SQIVND (reference sequence). The CDR3 has 10 residues. CDR3 in amino acids: CASVGNTIYF. The CDR3 DNA reads TGTGCCAGCGTCGGAAACACCATATATTTT.

This clonotype was counted ten times or more. The V call is TRBV20-1, the J call TRBJ2-3, with 12 bases lining up with TRBD2. The V gene's germline CDR1 is DFQATT and CDR2 SNEGSKA (reference sequence). The CDR3 consists of 16 residues. CDR3 DNA: TGCAGCCCATTCCTAGCGGGGGGGTCATACACAGATACGCAGTATTTT. Its protein is CSPFLAGGSYTDTQYF.

The J gene is TRBJ2-1, the V gene TRBV5-1; D ambiguous. This CDR3 is 15 amino acids long. With 4 bases removed from V and 1 base from J, the gap between germline ends came to 12 bases. Germline V gives CDR1 SGHRS, CDR2 YFSETQ. CDR3 protein: CASSPTRQSYNEQFF. The CDR3 region has the DNA TGCGCCAGCAGCCCTACAAGGCAATCCTACAATGAGCAGTTCTTC.

This clonotype was counted ten times or more. The V call is TRBV5-1, the J call TRBJ1-2, with a tentative D call TRBD1 (6 bases). This CDR3 comprises 15 residues. In germline, CDR1 is SGHRS, CDR2 YFSETQ. The V end lost 4 bases, the J end lost 2 bases, and 15 bases lay between the germline ends. CDR3 region: CASSPGDTLNYGYTF. The CDR3 DNA reads as TGCGCCAGCAGCCCGGGGGACACGCTAAACTATGGCTACACCTTC.

There are many counts of this clonotype. The chain has TRBV20-1 and TRBJ1-5; D not resolved. Germline CDR1 and CDR2: DFQATT and SNEGSKA (reference sequence). Trimming left V 6 bases short and J 4 bases short, with 10 bases between. This CDR3 is 12 amino acids long. This CDR3 is CSARRGNQPQHF. CDR3 bases: TGCAGTGCCCGGCGTGGGAATCAGCCCCAGCATTTT.

The table lists this clonotype with many counts. The gene calls are TRBV29-1 and TRBJ2-5; D not certain. This CDR3 comprises 13 residues. The germline V gene has CDR1 SQVTM and CDR2 ANQGSEA. The germline V and J ends were trimmed by 7 bases and 3 bases, with 15 bases remaining between them. CDR3 nucleotide sequence: TGCAGCGGCGTAGAGGCAGGCGAAGAGACCCAGTACTTC. Translating it yields CSGVEAGEETQYF.

This clonotype was observed many times. This rearrangement joins TRBV10-2 to TRBJ1-2; D is ambiguous. In germline, CDR1 is WSHSY, CDR2 SAAADI. This CDR3 comprises 15 residues. V was shortened by 2 bases and J by 5 bases, with 15 bases between the two germline ends. CDR3 protein: CASSEAGVPNYGYTF. CDR3 DNA sequence: TGCGCCAGCAGTGAGGCCGGGGTTCCAAATTATGGCTACACCTTC.

At least ten counts were recorded for this clonotype. The CDR3 region has the DNA TGTGCCAGCAGTCCCCGGGAGGGTGGGACAGATACGCAGTATTTT. It codes for CASSPREGGTDTQYF. The chain has TRBV12-3 or TRBV12-4 and TRBJ2-3, with TRBD2 matching 8 bases. V shed 5 bases, J shed 3 bases, and the junction held 7 bases outside the gene matches. This CDR3 spans 15 amino acids.